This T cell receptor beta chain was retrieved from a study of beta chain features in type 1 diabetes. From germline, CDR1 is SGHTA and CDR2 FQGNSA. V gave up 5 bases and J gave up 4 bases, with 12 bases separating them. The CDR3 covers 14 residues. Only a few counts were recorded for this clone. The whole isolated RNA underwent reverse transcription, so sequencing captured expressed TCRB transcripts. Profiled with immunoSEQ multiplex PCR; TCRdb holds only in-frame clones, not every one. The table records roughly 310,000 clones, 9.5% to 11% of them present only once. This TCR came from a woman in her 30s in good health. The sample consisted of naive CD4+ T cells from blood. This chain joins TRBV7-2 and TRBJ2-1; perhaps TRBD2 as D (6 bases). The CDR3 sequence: CASSPTGTYNEQFF. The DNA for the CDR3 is TGTGCCAGCAGCCCCACCGGGACTTACAATGAGCAGTTCTTC.